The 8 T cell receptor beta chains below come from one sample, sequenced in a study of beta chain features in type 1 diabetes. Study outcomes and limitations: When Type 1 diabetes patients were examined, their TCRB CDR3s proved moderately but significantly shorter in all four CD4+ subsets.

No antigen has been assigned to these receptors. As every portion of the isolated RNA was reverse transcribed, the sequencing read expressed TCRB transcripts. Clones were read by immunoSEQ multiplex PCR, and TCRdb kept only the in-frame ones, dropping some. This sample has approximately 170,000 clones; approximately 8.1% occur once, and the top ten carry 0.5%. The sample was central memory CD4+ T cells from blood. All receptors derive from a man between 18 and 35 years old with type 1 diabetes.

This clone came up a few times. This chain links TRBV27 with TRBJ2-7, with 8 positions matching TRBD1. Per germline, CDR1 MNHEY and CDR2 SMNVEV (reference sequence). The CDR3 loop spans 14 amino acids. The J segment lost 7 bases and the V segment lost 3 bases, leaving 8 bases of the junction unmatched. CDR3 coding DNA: TGTGCCAGCAGTTTCCGACGACAGGGGATGGAGCAGTACTTC. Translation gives CASSFRRQGMEQYF.

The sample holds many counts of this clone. This CDR3 reads CSVGEGRGGHTF. The DNA of the CDR3 is TGCAGCGTTGGTGAGGGCAGGGGTGGGCACACCTTC. The J gene is TRBJ1-2, the V gene TRBV29-1, with a weak D call TRBD1 (6 bases). This CDR3 spans 12 amino acids. With 4 bases removed from V and 12 bases from J, the gap between germline ends came to 18 bases. From germline, CDR1 is SQVTM and CDR2 ANQGSEA.

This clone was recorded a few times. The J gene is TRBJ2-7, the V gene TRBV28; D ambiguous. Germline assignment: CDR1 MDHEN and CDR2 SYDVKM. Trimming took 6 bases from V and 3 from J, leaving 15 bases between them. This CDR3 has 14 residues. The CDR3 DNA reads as TGTGCCAGCAGCCAGACCCCAAACTACTACGAGCAGTACTTC. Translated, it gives CASSQTPNYYEQYF.

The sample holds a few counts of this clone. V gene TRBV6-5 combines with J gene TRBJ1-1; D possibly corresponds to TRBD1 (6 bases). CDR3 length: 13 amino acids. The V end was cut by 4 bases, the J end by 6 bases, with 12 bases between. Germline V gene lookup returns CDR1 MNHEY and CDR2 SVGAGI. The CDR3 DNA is TGTGCCAGCAGTTCCCACAGGGTTGCTGAAGCTTTCTTT. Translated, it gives CASSSHRVAEAFF.

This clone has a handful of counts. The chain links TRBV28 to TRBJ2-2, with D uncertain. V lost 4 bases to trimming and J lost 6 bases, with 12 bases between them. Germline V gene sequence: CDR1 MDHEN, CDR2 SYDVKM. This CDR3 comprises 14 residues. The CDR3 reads CASSSAERAGELFF. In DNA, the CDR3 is TGTGCCAGCAGTTCCGCCGAACGGGCCGGGGAGCTGTTTTTT.

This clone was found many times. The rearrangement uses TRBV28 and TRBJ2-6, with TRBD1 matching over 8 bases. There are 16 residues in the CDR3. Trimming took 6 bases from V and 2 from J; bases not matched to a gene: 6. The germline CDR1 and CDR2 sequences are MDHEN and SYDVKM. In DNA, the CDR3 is TGTGCCAGCAGCCTGGAGACAGGGGCTGGGGCCAACGTCCTGACTTTC. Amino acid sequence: CASSLETGAGANVLTF.

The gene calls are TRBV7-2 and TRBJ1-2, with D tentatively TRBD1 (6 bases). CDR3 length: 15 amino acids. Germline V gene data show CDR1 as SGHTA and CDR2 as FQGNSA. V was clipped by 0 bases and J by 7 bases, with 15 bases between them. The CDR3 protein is CASSLAQRGGGGYTF. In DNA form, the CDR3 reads TGTGCCAGCAGCTTAGCGCAAAGGGGGGGAGGTGGCTACACCTTC. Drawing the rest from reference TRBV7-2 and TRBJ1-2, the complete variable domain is GAGVSQSPSNKVTEKGKDVELRCDPISGHTALYWYRQSLGQGLEFLIYFQGNSAPDKSGLPSDRFSAERTGGSVSTLTIQRTQQEDSAVYLCASSLAQRGGGGYTFGSGTRLTVV.

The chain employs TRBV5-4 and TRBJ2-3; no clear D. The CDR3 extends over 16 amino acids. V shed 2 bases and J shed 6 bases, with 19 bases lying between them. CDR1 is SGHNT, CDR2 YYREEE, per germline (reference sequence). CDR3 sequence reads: CASSLNEPTRPDTQYF. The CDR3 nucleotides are TGTGCCAGCAGCTTAAATGAACCAACACGTCCGGATACGCAGTATTTT.